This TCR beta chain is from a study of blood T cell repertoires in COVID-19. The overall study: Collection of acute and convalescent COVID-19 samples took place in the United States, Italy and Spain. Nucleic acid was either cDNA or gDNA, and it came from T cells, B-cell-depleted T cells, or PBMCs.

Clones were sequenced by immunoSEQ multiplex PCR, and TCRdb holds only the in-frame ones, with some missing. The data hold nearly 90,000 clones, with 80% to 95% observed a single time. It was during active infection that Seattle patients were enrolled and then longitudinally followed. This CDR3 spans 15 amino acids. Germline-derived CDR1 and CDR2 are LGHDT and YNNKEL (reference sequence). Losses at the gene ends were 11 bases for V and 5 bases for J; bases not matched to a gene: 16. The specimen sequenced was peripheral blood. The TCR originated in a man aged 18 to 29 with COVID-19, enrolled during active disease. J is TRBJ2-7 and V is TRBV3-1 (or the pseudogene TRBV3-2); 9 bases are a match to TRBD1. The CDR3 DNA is TGTGCCCTGAGGGGAGGGGGACAGGGAGTCCACGAGCAGTACTTC. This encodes CALRGGGQGVHEQYF.